A few counts support the clone carrying this T cell receptor (beta chain). The antigen is not known. This entry is derived from a study of T cells in Graves' hyperthyroidism and ophthalmopathy. Amplification of TCR beta CDR3 regions used RNA as the template. HTBI primers drove first-round RT-PCR of the TCR CDR3. TCRdb itself ran the multiplex PCR reads through MiXCR, one entry per CDR3 protein. The repertoire holds approximately 490,000 distinct CDR3 sequences, with roughly 22% as singletons. General study points: Blood samples included most of the expanded thyroid clonotypes exceeding 0.001.

Sequences were obtained from blood. This receptor was obtained from a woman between 70 and 85 years old with Graves' ophthalmopathy.

CDR3 amino acids: CASPGGPLYNEQFF. CDR3 sequence (DNA): TGTGCCAGCCCCGGCGGCCCGCTCTACAATGAGCAGTTCTTC. The J gene is TRBJ2-1, the V gene TRBV12-3 or TRBV12-4; D is ambiguous. The V end lost 8 bases, the J end lost 3 bases, and 14 bases lay between the germline ends. This CDR3 is built from 14 residues.